The source of this T cell receptor beta chain is a study of long-term antiretroviral therapy in people with HIV. The study, taken as a whole, reports: Compared with controls, HIV repertoires showed narrower CDR3 length ranges.

They ran version v3.0 of the immunoSEQ assay at survey level. Libraries were prepared by immunoSEQ multiplex PCR; TCRdb keeps only in-frame clonotypes and omits some of them. The sample gives some 25,000 clones, approximately 82% of which show up once; 2.3% is in the top ten. Germline V gene lookup returns CDR1 MNHEY and CDR2 SMNVEV (reference sequence). CDR3 length equals 13 residues. V was cut by 2 bases and J by 4 bases, with 9 bases left in between. Details on this clone: Its cognate antigen is unknown.

This sequence was found in a man aged 50-59 years with HIV. Here the sequenced sample was unsorted PBMCs, taken 3 years after starting antiretroviral therapy. The rearrangement links TRBV27 to TRBJ2-7, with a possible D match to TRBD2 (6 bases). In nucleotides, the CDR3 is TGTGCCAGCAGTTTACGGGGAGGATACGAGCAGTACTTC. This gives the protein CASSLRGGYEQYF.